Listed below are T cell receptor beta chains from one sample, sequenced in a study of metastatic and nonmetastatic thyroid tumors. TCRdb reanalyzed the PCR reads via MiXCR. The sample comprises about 38,000 clones, more than 25% of which are singletons, and roughly 8.8% rests with the top ten. Sequencing was performed on blood. The receptors were sampled from a female donor with papillary thyroid cancer or a benign thyroid nodule (not recorded which). Some clones in this sample may be carry-over from other donors' samples. Each CDR3 is given with its conserved first and last residue. Fields, in order: CDR3 length, V gene, clone size, CDR3 protein. A row's size may be missing; if present it is once, few, many or a size class.

cdr3_length: 13
v_call: TRBV20-1
clone_size: .
cdr3_aa: CSARGQGSYEQYF

cdr3_length: 11
v_call: TRBV7-8
clone_size: few
cdr3_aa: CASSPGLALYF

cdr3_length: 15
v_call: TRBV6-1
clone_size: many
cdr3_aa: CASSQQGGMNTEAFF

cdr3_length: 14
v_call: TRBV30
clone_size: .
cdr3_aa: CAWRASGRAYEQYF

cdr3_length: 15
v_call: TRBV2
clone_size: many
cdr3_aa: CASSLGLAGEETQYF

cdr3_length: 14
v_call: TRBV28
clone_size: few
cdr3_aa: CASSFYRGCNEQFF

cdr3_length: 14
v_call: TRBV29-1
clone_size: many
cdr3_aa: CSVVDGGTYNEQFF

cdr3_length: 12
v_call: TRBV25-1
clone_size: .
cdr3_aa: CSISAGNTEAFF

cdr3_length: 12
v_call: TRBV27
clone_size: .
cdr3_aa: CASSSGPYEQFF

cdr3_length: 13
v_call: TRBV20-1
clone_size: .
cdr3_aa: CSAFGGHNQPQHF

cdr3_length: 15
v_call: TRBV5-1
clone_size: .
cdr3_aa: CASSLRTGSYNEQFF

cdr3_length: 18
v_call: TRBV27
clone_size: many
cdr3_aa: CASSSAPGQENHYAGYTF

cdr3_length: 16
v_call: TRBV20-1
clone_size: .
cdr3_aa: CSARHPSLGYQETQYF

cdr3_length: 15
v_call: TRBV6-1
clone_size: .
cdr3_aa: CASSLVTGRGPEAFF

cdr3_length: 14
v_call: TRBV28
clone_size: .
cdr3_aa: CASSTGTGRTEAFF

cdr3_length: 18
v_call: TRBV5-1
clone_size: many
cdr3_aa: CASSLTGTGFATNEKLFF

cdr3_length: 12
v_call: TRBV30
clone_size: .
cdr3_aa: CARGRMNTEAFF

cdr3_length: 14
v_call: TRBV2
clone_size: many
cdr3_aa: CASSGQGAGGELFF

cdr3_length: 13
v_call: TRBV19
clone_size: many
cdr3_aa: CASSLDRYQPQHF

cdr3_length: 18
v_call: TRBV5-1
clone_size: few
cdr3_aa: CASSSSSSGTPGYNEQFF

cdr3_length: 13
v_call: TRBV29-1
clone_size: many
cdr3_aa: CSVDAMRDTEAFF

cdr3_length: 13
v_call: TRBV19
clone_size: few
cdr3_aa: CASSIGGLTEAFF

cdr3_length: 15
v_call: TRBV19
clone_size: many
cdr3_aa: CASRTTSKVTDTQYF

cdr3_length: 16
v_call: TRBV12-3/TRBV12-4
clone_size: few
cdr3_aa: CVSTIRLAGGADTQYF

cdr3_length: 15
v_call: TRBV2
clone_size: many
cdr3_aa: CASCRDRGDRETQYF

cdr3_length: 15
v_call: TRBV11-2
clone_size: .
cdr3_aa: CASSFNPGTYDDQYF

cdr3_length: 13
v_call: TRBV19
clone_size: .
cdr3_aa: CASAPGANTEAFF

cdr3_length: 15
v_call: TRBV6-1
clone_size: .
cdr3_aa: CASSPRGTSGAEQYF

cdr3_length: 16
v_call: TRBV14
clone_size: many
cdr3_aa: CASSHAGTGSNVEAFF